A single T cell receptor (beta chain) is shown here with its context. Its antigen is unidentified. The record originates from a study of beta chain features in type 1 diabetes. Study summary: Across every sample, around 100,000,000 sorted cells were examined in total.

CD4+ naive, central memory, regulatory and stem cell-like memory cells were sorted via CD45RO/CCR7/CD25/CD127/CD95/CD27. cDNA synthesis used the whole RNA isolate, giving expressed TCRB sequences. Profiled with immunoSEQ multiplex PCR; TCRdb holds only in-frame clones, not every one. This sample yields a few hundred thousand clones, of which roughly 30% are seen a single time; around 0.065% belongs to the top ten. Findings of the study overall: Resolution of whether HLA type affects TCRB rearrangement was not achieved here.

Germline assignment: CDR1 SGHVS and CDR2 FNYEAQ. This CDR3 is 14 amino acids long. V was shortened by 0 bases and J by 6 bases, with 9 bases between the two germline ends. V is TRBV7-6 and J is TRBJ2-1; D gene ambiguous. The material sequenced was naive CD4+ T cells from blood. The source is a man aged 18 to 35 in good health. The chain's CDR3 is CASSLATGVNEQFF. The CDR3, as DNA: TGTGCCAGCAGCTTAGCAACCGGCGTCAATGAGCAGTTCTTC.